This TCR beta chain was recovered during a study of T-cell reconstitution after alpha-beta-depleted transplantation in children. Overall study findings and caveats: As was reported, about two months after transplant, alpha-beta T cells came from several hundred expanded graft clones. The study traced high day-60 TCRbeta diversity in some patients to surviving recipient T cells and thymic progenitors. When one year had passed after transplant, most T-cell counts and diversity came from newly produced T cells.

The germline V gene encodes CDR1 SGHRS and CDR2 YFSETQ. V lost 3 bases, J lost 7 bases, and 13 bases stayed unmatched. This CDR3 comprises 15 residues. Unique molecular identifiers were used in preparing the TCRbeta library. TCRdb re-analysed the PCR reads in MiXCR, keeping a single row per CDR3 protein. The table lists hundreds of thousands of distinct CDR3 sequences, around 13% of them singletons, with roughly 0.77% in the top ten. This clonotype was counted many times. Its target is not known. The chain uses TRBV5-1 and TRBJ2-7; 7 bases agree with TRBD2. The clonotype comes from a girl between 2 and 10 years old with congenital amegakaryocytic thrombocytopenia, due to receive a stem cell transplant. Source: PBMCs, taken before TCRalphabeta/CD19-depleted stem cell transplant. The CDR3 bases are TGCGCCAGCAGCTCTAGCGGACGCAACGGTGAGGAGCAGTACTTC. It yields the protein CASSSSGRNGEEQYF.